The 23 T cell receptor beta chains below come from one sample, sequenced in a study of cytomegalovirus exposure and HLA in healthy donors. The PCR used 60 Vbeta and 13 Jbeta primers. Some clones are missing from TCRdb's copy, which holds only in-frame ones; the method was immunoSEQ multiplex PCR. The profile covers 150,000 to 200,000 clones, with under 90% appearing a single time and 4.8% taken by the ten largest. The sequenced sample was PBMCs. These receptor sequences come from a man between 18 and 35 years old in good health and CMV-seronegative.

The chain recombines TRBV6-5 with TRBJ2-1, with 7 bases aligning to TRBD1. V dropped 4 bases and J dropped 0; count of bases not matched to a gene: 3. CDR3 length: 15 amino acids. Germline V lookup: CDR1 MNHEY, CDR2 SVGAGI. DNA of the CDR3: TGTGCCAGCAGTTTCACAGGGGTCTCCTACAATGAGCAGTTCTTC. It is translated as CASSFTGVSYNEQFF.

The V and J genes are TRBV6-6 and TRBJ1-5, with 8 bases lining up with TRBD1. Germline CDR1 MNHNY, CDR2 SVGAGI (reference sequence). After removal of 5 bases from V and 2 bases from J, the junction contained 2 bases not matched to a gene. This CDR3 has 14 residues. In DNA form, the CDR3 reads TGTGCCAGCAGTCCGGACAGGGGCAATCAGCCCCAGCATTTT. It specifies CASSPDRGNQPQHF.

This clone appeared once. This sequence joins TRBV7-8 and TRBJ1-6; D is possibly TRBD1 (6 bases). This CDR3 comprises 15 residues. CDR1 is SGHVS, CDR2 FQNEAQ, per germline. V lost 6 bases to trimming and J lost 8 bases, with 17 bases between them. For the CDR3, the DNA is TGTGCCAGCAGTTTGAACAGGGTTTCTCATTCACCCCTCCACTTT. Its protein product is CASSLNRVSHSPLHF. The full variable domain, rest sourced from reference TRBV7-8 and TRBJ1-6, is GAGVSQSPRYKVAKRGQDVALRCDPISGHVSLFWYQQALGQGPEFLTYFQNEAQLDKSGLPSDRFFAERPEGSVSTLKIQRTQQEDSAVYLCASSLNRVSHSPLHFGNGTRLTVT.

The chain has TRBV28 and TRBJ2-3, with D possibly TRBD1 on 5 matching bases. The V gene's germline CDR1 is MDHEN and CDR2 SYDVKM. This CDR3 is built from 15 residues. The germline V and J ends were trimmed by 1 base and 4 bases, with 12 bases remaining between them. The CDR3 region is CASSLYPTVADTQYF. In DNA form, the CDR3 reads TGTGCCAGCAGTTTATACCCGACAGTGGCAGATACGCAGTATTTT. The full variable domain, completed using reference TRBV28 and TRBJ2-3, is DVKVTQSSRYLVKRTGEKVFLECVQDMDHENMFWYRQDPGLGLRLIYFSYDVKMKEKGDIPEGYSVSREKKERFSLILESASTNQTSMYLCASSLYPTVADTQYFGPGTRLTVL.

The J gene is TRBJ1-6, the V gene TRBV2; maybe TRBD1 (6 bases). Per the germline V gene, CDR1 is SNHLY and CDR2 is FYNNEI. The CDR3 length is 13 residues. Deletions cut 7 bases from V and 6 bases from J, with 10 bases between. CDR3 coding DNA: TGTGCCAGCAACAGGGATGGTAATTCACCCCTCCACTTT. Amino acids: CASNRDGNSPLHF.

The V and J genes are TRBV11-2 and TRBJ2-3, with 8 bases fitting TRBD1. The CDR3 sequence is 14 residues long. Trimming cost V 5 bases and J 3 bases; bases outside gene matches: 4. Per the germline V gene, CDR1 is SGHAT and CDR2 is FQNNGV. The CDR3 loop is CASSLGQGTDTQYF. The CDR3, as DNA: TGTGCCAGCAGCCTCGGACAGGGAACAGATACGCAGTATTTT.

This clone was seen a single time. The gene calls are TRBV6-6 and TRBJ2-7; TRBD2 matches 10 bases. The V gene end was trimmed by 6 bases and the J gene end by 0 bases; junction bases not matched to a gene: 8. Germline CDR1 and CDR2: MNHNY and SVGAGI (reference sequence). The CDR3 totals 16 residues. Here the CDR3 reads CASSLKTSGNSYEQYF. DNA of the CDR3: TGTGCCAGCAGCCTAAAAACTAGCGGGAACTCCTACGAGCAGTACTTC.

The rearrangement links TRBV27 to TRBJ2-7; no firm D call. CDR3 length equals 10 residues. Germline assignment: CDR1 MNHEY and CDR2 SMNVEV (reference sequence). V gave up 8 bases and J gave up 6 bases, with 8 bases separating them. CDR3 DNA: TGTGCCAGCGGCCTGGCCGAGCAGTACTTC. Its translation is CASGLAEQYF.

The genes are TRBV27 and TRBJ2-7, with TRBD2 matching over 13 bases. The CDR3 runs 16 residues. V lost 2 bases to trimming and J lost 4 bases; unmatched junction nucleotides: 5. Germline-derived CDR1 and CDR2 are MNHEY and SMNVEV (reference sequence). The CDR3 nucleotides are TGTGCCAGCAGTTTAGGACTAGCGGGAGCATATTACGAGCAGTACTTC. It yields the protein CASSLGLAGAYYEQYF.

The J gene is TRBJ1-4, the V gene TRBV13; D is unclear. Germline V lookup: CDR1 PRHDT, CDR2 FYEKMQ (reference sequence). Trimming left V 6 bases short and J 0 bases short, with 5 bases between. The CDR3 consists of 13 residues. CDR3 sequence (DNA): TGTGCCAGCAGACAAGCAACTAATGAAAAACTGTTTTTT. It translates to CASRQATNEKLFF.

This clone was seen only a few times. This sequence joins TRBV9 and TRBJ1-2; D may be TRBD1 (5 bases). The ends were cut back, 0 bases at V and 0 bases at J, with 18 bases in the middle. The germline gives CDR1 SGDLS, CDR2 YYNGEE. This CDR3 has 18 residues. The CDR3 here is CASSVGQFGAPTNYGYTF. The CDR3 DNA follows: TGTGCCAGCAGCGTAGGACAGTTTGGGGCACCAACTAACTATGGCTACACCTTC.

This clone has more than one count but fewer than ten. The chain links TRBV6-5 to TRBJ2-7, with TRBD2 matching 13 bases. Germline V CDR1 and CDR2: MNHEY, SVGAGI. J lost 4 bases, V lost 7 bases, and 4 bases had no gene match. The length of the CDR3 is 14 residues. The CDR3 nucleotides are TGTGCCAGCACCCCGGGACTAGCGGGATACGAGCAGTACTTC. Translating it yields CASTPGLAGYEQYF.

This chain joins TRBV14 and TRBJ2-5, with D tentatively TRBD2 (6 bases). The CDR3 has 19 amino acids. Trimming shortened V by 6 bases and J by 4 bases, and 30 bases separated the two germline ends. Germline V gene sequence: CDR1 SGHDN, CDR2 FVKESK. The DNA for the CDR3 is TGTGCCAGCAGTTCCTGGTATCCATCGGGAGAGAGAGGAGGAGAGACCCAGTACTTC. The encoded protein is CASSSWYPSGERGGETQYF.

In its sample, this clone was seen once. The chain couples TRBV6-1 to TRBJ2-5; D is possibly TRBD2 (5 bases). The CDR3 totals 14 residues. Trimming shortened V by 11 bases and J by 2 bases, and 18 bases separated the two germline ends. The germline V gene encodes CDR1 MNHNS and CDR2 SASEGT. The CDR3 spells CAGRGWQNQETQYF. CDR3 bases: TGTGCCGGCCGAGGGTGGCAGAATCAAGAGACCCAGTACTTC.

V and J are TRBV30 and TRBJ2-7; D perhaps matches TRBD1 (5 bases). Trimming removed 0 bases at V and 6 bases at J, with 15 bases between. CDR3 length: 14 residues. Germline-derived CDR1 and CDR2 are GTSNPN and SVGIG (reference sequence). The CDR3 protein is CAWSVRRANGEQYF. The CDR3, as DNA: TGTGCCTGGAGTGTACGCAGGGCAAATGGCGAGCAGTACTTC.

This clone has just one count. The rearrangement joins TRBV11-3 to TRBJ2-7; perhaps TRBD1 as D (6 bases). V was clipped by 5 bases and J by 2 bases, with 16 bases between them. The CDR3 is made up of 15 amino acids. Germline CDR1 is SGHNT and CDR2 is YENEEA. CDR3 sequence reads: CASSARQATTYEQYF. Written as DNA, the CDR3 is TGTGCCAGCAGCGCCCGACAGGCGACAACCTACGAGCAGTACTTC.

This sequence joins TRBV2 and TRBJ2-7; 7 positions agree with TRBD1. The V gene end was trimmed by 6 bases and the J gene end by 4 bases; junction bases not matched to a gene: 12. CDR1 is SNHLY, CDR2 FYNNEI, per germline. The CDR3 has 15 residues. Written as DNA, the CDR3 is TGTGCCAGCAGAGAACGGACAGGCGAGGTATACGAGCAGTACTTC. Translation gives CASRERTGEVYEQYF.

This clone was observed a handful of times. The chain employs TRBV6-5 and TRBJ1-1; tentatively, D is TRBD1 (5 bases). The CDR3 has 12 residues. Germline-derived CDR1 and CDR2 are MNHEY and SVGAGI. V was trimmed by 11 bases and J by 2 bases, leaving 12 bases between them. CDR3 sequence reads: CAAGTGNTEAFF. CDR3 nucleotides: TGTGCCGCGGGGACGGGCAACACTGAAGCTTTCTTT.

The rearrangement uses TRBV18 and TRBJ2-2; TRBD2 might be the D (5 bases). V lost 3 bases and J 1 base, leaving 15 bases between the germline ends. Germline CDR1 is KGHSH and CDR2 is LQKENI. The CDR3 totals 17 residues. The CDR3: CASSPPRGSVNTGELFF. The CDR3 DNA reads TGTGCCAGCTCACCCCCCCGAGGGAGCGTGAACACCGGGGAGCTGTTTTTT.

The rearrangement joins TRBV30 to TRBJ2-1; 9 bases are shared with TRBD2. CDR3 length: 17 amino acids. Germline CDR1 is GTSNPN and CDR2 is SVGIG (reference sequence). CDR3 protein: CAVATGGRAYFANEQFF. CDR3 DNA: TGTGCTGTGGCGACTGGCGGGAGGGCCTATTTCGCCAATGAGCAGTTCTTC.

CDR3 DNA: TGCGCCAGCAGCCACCCCCCGGGGCGACAGGAATCCTACGAGCAGTACTTC. Encoded protein: CASSHPPGRQESYEQYF. The gene calls are TRBV4-1 and TRBJ2-7; the D gene is possibly TRBD1 (6 bases). V was clipped by 3 bases and J by 1 base, with 19 bases between them. The CDR3 length is 17 residues. Germline V gene sequence: CDR1 MGHRA, CDR2 YSYEKL.

This rearrangement joins TRBV5-8 to TRBJ2-5; 9 bases are a match to TRBD2. Matching the DNA end better, TRBJ2-7 makes the J call doubtful. This CDR3 has 19 residues. Per germline, CDR1 SGHTS and CDR2 YDEGEE. In DNA form, the CDR3 reads TGTGCCAGCAGCCAAACAATGGGTTCCGGGACTAGCAGCACCTACGAGCAGTACTTC. The encoded protein is CASSQTMGSGTSSTYEQYF.

The chain joins TRBV7-9 to TRBJ2-1; a possible D gene is TRBD1 (5 bases). CDR3 length equals 13 residues. With 3 bases removed from V and 9 bases from J, the gap between germline ends came to 12 bases. Germline CDR1 SEHNR, CDR2 FQNEAQ (reference sequence). The CDR3 loop is CASSFRARAEQFF. The CDR3 DNA is TGTGCCAGCAGCTTTAGGGCCAGGGCTGAGCAGTTCTTC.